These 28 T cell receptor beta chains originate from one sample sequenced in a study of lymphopenia after photon versus proton radiotherapy. Profiling relied on immunoSEQ multiplex PCR, and the TCRdb table lists in-frame clones only, not all of them. In the table there are more than 20,000 clones, roughly four fifths of which are singletons. This sample comprised peripheral blood, obtained from a patient treated with photon-based radiotherapy. Source of these receptors: a woman aged 45-60 years with pancreatic cancer.

The V gene is TRBV27, the J gene TRBJ2-2; 8 positions agree with TRBD2. J gave up 5 bases and V 6 bases, and 8 bases lay outside the gene matches. This CDR3 comprises 15 residues. Germline loops: CDR1 MNHEY, CDR2 SMNVEV (reference sequence). The DNA of the CDR3 is TGTGCCAGCAGCTCGGGAGGGGGTGGAACCGGGGAGCTGTTTTTT. This translates into CASSSGGGGTGELFF.

This chain links TRBV4-3 with TRBJ1-3; unclear D gene. The CDR3 extends over 18 amino acids. In germline, CDR1 is LGHNA, CDR2 YSLEER. V shed 0 bases and J shed 0 bases, with 15 bases lying between them. DNA for the CDR3: TGCGCCAGCAGCCAAGATAGTGCGTGGATTAGCTCTGGAAACACCATATATTTT. Residues: CASSQDSAWISSGNTIYF.

This clone has a single count. The rearrangement joins TRBV29-1 to TRBJ2-1, with D uncertain. V lost 4 bases to trimming and J lost 1 base, with 11 bases between them. The CDR3 loop spans 14 amino acids. Germline V gene lookup returns CDR1 SQVTM and CDR2 ANQGSEA. CDR3 DNA sequence: TGCAGCGTTGTCCAGGTACGATCCTACAATGAGCAGTTCTTC. Its translation is CSVVQVRSYNEQFF.

The chain combines TRBV19 with TRBJ2-1; D gene uncertain. The V end was cut by 6 bases, the J end by 2 bases, with 5 bases between. CDR1 is LNHDA and CDR2 is SQIVND in the germline V gene (reference sequence). The CDR3 consists of 12 residues. CDR3 bases: TGTGCCAGTAGGGGTCCCTACAATGAGCAGTTCTTC. Protein sequence: CASRGPYNEQFF.

The chain combines TRBV11-2 with TRBJ2-7; the D is unclear. The CDR3 sequence is 11 residues long. CDR1 and CDR2 from the germline V gene are SGHAT and FQNNGV. The V end was cut by 5 bases, the J end by 3 bases, with 5 bases between. The CDR3 sequence is CASSLHYEQYF. The CDR3, as DNA: TGTGCCAGCAGCCTGCACTACGAGCAGTACTTC. Looking up the rest from reference TRBV11-2 and TRBJ2-7 gives the full variable domain: EAGVAQSPRYKIIEKRQSVAFWCNPISGHATLYWYQQILGQGPKLLIQFQNNGVVDDSQLPKDRFSAERLKGVDSTLKIQPAKLEDSAVYLCASSLHYEQYFGPGTRLTVT.

The chain joins TRBV5-4 to TRBJ2-1, with a weak D call TRBD1 (6 bases). Trimming removed 4 bases from V and 2 bases from J, with 7 bases in between. Germline V gene sequence: CDR1 SGHNT, CDR2 YYREEE (reference sequence). The CDR3 is 13 amino acids. The CDR3 DNA is TGTGCCAGCAGCGGGGACACCTACAATGAGCAGTTCTTC. It encodes CASSGDTYNEQFF.

Of note for this clone: At the DNA level, this CDR3 is encoded by other sequences in the same sample as well. The chain carries TRBV29-1 and TRBJ1-2; TRBD1 aligns across 9 bases. This CDR3 has 14 amino acids. Germline CDR1 SQVTM, CDR2 ANQGSEA. V shed 1 base and J 4 bases; nucleotides not matched to a gene: 4. CDR3 sequence: CSVEAGQGRYGYTF. The CDR3, as DNA: TGCAGCGTTGAAGCCGGACAGGGGCGCTATGGCTACACCTTC.

This chain joins TRBV28 and TRBJ1-5; TRBD1 aligns across 11 bases. The length of the CDR3 is 19 residues. Per the germline V gene, CDR1 is MDHEN and CDR2 is SYDVKM. Trimming removed 2 bases from V and 5 bases from J; junction bases left unmatched: 14. The CDR3 sequence is CASSLLLIGQGASDQPQHF. The DNA of the CDR3 is TGTGCCAGCAGTTTACTCCTCATCGGACAGGGGGCGTCTGATCAGCCCCAGCATTTT.

The chain links TRBV6-5 to TRBJ2-4, with D possibly being TRBD1 or TRBD2 (5 bases each). CDR3 size: 12 residues. Germline CDR1 reads MNHEY; CDR2 reads SVGAGI. The germline V and J ends were trimmed by 7 bases and 9 bases, with 13 bases remaining between them. CDR3 residues: CASKGEFGIQYF. The DNA for the CDR3 is TGTGCCAGCAAAGGGGAGTTCGGCATTCAGTACTTC.

The chain is built from TRBV14 and TRBJ2-5; TRBD2 agrees at 9 bases. Germline CDR1 is SGHDN and CDR2 is FVKESK. J was trimmed by 4 bases and V by 1 base; bases with no gene match: 7. This CDR3 region has 16 residues. The CDR3 DNA follows: TGTGCCAGCAGCCAAGCTTTGACTAGCGGTTTAGAGACCCAGTACTTC. Protein: CASSQALTSGLETQYF.

V and J are TRBV4-3 and TRBJ2-6; D is possibly TRBD1 (5 bases). Per germline, CDR1 LGHNA and CDR2 YSLEER. This CDR3 is 16 amino acids long. Trimming took off 0 bases at V and 0 bases at J, with 6 bases between the two ends. The CDR3 nucleotides read TGCGCCAGCAGCCAAGACCAGGGCTCTGGGGCCAACGTCCTGACTTTC. Protein sequence: CASSQDQGSGANVLTF.

V is TRBV18 and J is TRBJ2-5; D is ambiguous. V was clipped by 6 bases and J by 2 bases, with 10 bases between them. Germline CDR1 reads KGHSH; CDR2 reads LQKENI. The CDR3 loop spans 13 amino acids. The CDR3 loop is CASSPLQQETQYF. The CDR3 DNA sequence: TGTGCCAGCTCGCCCCTGCAGCAAGAGACCCAGTACTTC.

This clone was recorded a few times. J is TRBJ2-1 and V is TRBV27; TRBD2 matches at 9 bases. V was clipped by 6 bases and J by 0 bases; unmatched bases: 6. Per the germline V gene, CDR1 is MNHEY and CDR2 is SMNVEV (reference sequence). The CDR3 sequence is 16 residues long. The CDR3 sequence is CASRTLTSGSYNEQFF. The CDR3, as DNA: TGTGCCAGCAGGACCCTGACTAGCGGCTCCTACAATGAGCAGTTCTTC.

The rearrangement uses TRBV5-1 and TRBJ2-7, with 9 bases aligning to TRBD2. There are 17 residues in the CDR3. Trimming cost V 4 bases and J 6 bases; bases outside gene matches: 17. The germline V gene encodes CDR1 SGHRS and CDR2 YFSETQ. CDR3 coding DNA: TGCGCCAGCAGCCGGATTAGCGGGAGTGCCGTTTATGGCGAGCAGTACTTC. It specifies CASSRISGSAVYGEQYF.

V gene TRBV28 combines with J gene TRBJ2-5; the match to TRBD2 covers 11 bases. Germline CDR1 is MDHEN and CDR2 is SYDVKM. The CDR3 has 14 residues. J gave up 5 bases and V 5 bases, and 4 bases lay outside the gene matches. The CDR3 loop is CASSPLAGGETQYF. In DNA form, the CDR3 reads TGTGCCAGCAGTCCTCTAGCGGGAGGTGAGACCCAGTACTTC.

The rearrangement joins TRBV15 to TRBJ1-1; D may be TRBD1 (6 bases). Trimming took off 1 base at V and 4 bases at J, with 13 bases between the two ends. This CDR3 comprises 15 residues. The germline V gene encodes CDR1 LNHNV and CDR2 YYDKDF (reference sequence). This CDR3 reads CATSRVQDSPTEAFF. CDR3 bases: TGTGCCACCAGCAGAGTCCAGGACAGCCCCACTGAAGCTTTCTTT.

The V gene is TRBV6-5, the J gene TRBJ1-1, with D possibly matching TRBD1 (5 bases). The CDR3 runs to 16 residues. Trimming left V 2 bases short and J 0 bases short, with 13 bases between. Germline V lookup: CDR1 MNHEY, CDR2 SVGAGI. CDR3 sequence: CASSYAAGNLNTEAFF. The DNA of the CDR3 is TGTGCCAGCAGTTACGCGGCAGGGAATCTGAACACTGAAGCTTTCTTT.

The chain combines TRBV7-9 with TRBJ2-5; TRBD1 matches 9 bases. This CDR3 spans 13 amino acids. Germline V gives CDR1 SEHNR, CDR2 FQNEAQ (reference sequence). V was clipped by 5 bases and J by 4 bases; unmatched bases: 2. CDR3 nucleotides: TGTGCCAGCAGCCGGGGACAGGGAGAGACCCAGTACTTC. It codes for CASSRGQGETQYF.

This clone showed up just a few times. This chain connects TRBV28 to TRBJ2-7, with a tentative D call TRBD2 (5 bases). V shed 5 bases and J shed 3 bases, with 8 bases lying between them. Germline values: CDR1 MDHEN, CDR2 SYDVKM. The CDR3 is 12 residues long. Here the CDR3 reads CASSADYYEQYF. Written as DNA, the CDR3 is TGTGCCAGCAGTGCCGACTACTACGAGCAGTACTTC.

Only a few counts were recorded for this clone. The J gene is TRBJ2-1, the V gene TRBV27, with TRBD2 matching 13 bases. V shed 8 bases and J 8 bases; nucleotides not matched to a gene: 9. Germline V gene data show CDR1 as MNHEY and CDR2 as SMNVEV (reference sequence). CDR3 length: 15 amino acids. In DNA, the CDR3 is TGTGCCAGCGAAGGGACTAGCGGGGCCAAGGATGAGCAGTTCTTC. This codes for CASEGTSGAKDEQFF.

This clone was seen a few times. V usage is TRBV29-1 and J usage is TRBJ2-1; 9 nucleotides align to TRBD2. This CDR3 comprises 16 residues. The J segment lost 1 base and the V segment lost 3 bases, leaving 7 bases of the junction unmatched. Germline CDR1 reads SQVTM; CDR2 reads ANQGSEA. The CDR3 DNA is TGCAGCGTTGAGGGTGTTAGCGGGAGTTCCTACAATGAGCAGTTCTTC. This encodes CSVEGVSGSSYNEQFF.

V usage is TRBV27 and J usage is TRBJ1-1; D gene ambiguous. CDR3 length: 15 residues. Germline V CDR1 and CDR2: MNHEY, SMNVEV (reference sequence). The ends were cut back, 5 bases at V and 1 base at J, with 14 bases in the middle. The CDR3 protein is CASSPPASQNTEAFF. CDR3 nucleotides: TGTGCCAGCAGTCCCCCTGCGAGCCAGAACACTGAAGCTTTCTTT.

This clone showed up just a few times. The CDR3 spells CATSSGRSSNQPQHF. The CDR3 DNA reads as TGTGCCACCAGCAGCGGGAGGTCGAGCAATCAGCCCCAGCATTTT. J is TRBJ1-5 and V is TRBV15; D is uncertain. The CDR3 has 15 amino acids. Trimming left V 3 bases short and J 1 base short, with 10 bases between. Germline V CDR1 and CDR2: LNHNV, YYDKDF (reference sequence).

The chain joins TRBV28 to TRBJ2-1; D call uncertain. The germline V gene encodes CDR1 MDHEN and CDR2 SYDVKM. The CDR3 runs 13 residues. The ends were cut back, 5 bases at V and 8 bases at J, with 13 bases in the middle. The CDR3 bases are TGTGCCAGCAGTCCTCCGCCCCCAGATGAGCAGTTCTTC. Translated: CASSPPPPDEQFF.

The chain employs TRBV7-2 and TRBJ2-7; D is uncertain. V lost 4 bases and J lost 3, with 13 bases in between. The CDR3 totals 14 residues. Germline V gene data show CDR1 as SGHTA and CDR2 as FQGNSA. CDR3 nucleotide sequence: TGTGCCAGCAGCTCACCTTTGGCGTACTACGAGCAGTACTTC. Its protein is CASSSPLAYYEQYF.

This chain uses TRBV19 with TRBJ2-3, with D possibly matching TRBD2 (6 bases). There are 15 residues in the CDR3. The germline V and J ends were trimmed by 3 bases and 2 bases, with 12 bases remaining between them. The germline V gene encodes CDR1 LNHDA and CDR2 SQIVND (reference sequence). The chain's CDR3 is CASSMSGVDTDTQYF. DNA for the CDR3: TGTGCCAGTAGTATGTCGGGGGTTGACACAGATACGCAGTATTTT. Full variable domain (outside the CDR3, taken from reference TRBV19 and TRBJ2-3): DGGITQSPKYLFRKEGQNVTLSCEQNLNHDAMYWYRQDPGQGLRLIYYSQIVNDFQKGDIAEGYSVSREKKESFPLTVTSAQKNPTAFYLCASSMSGVDTDTQYFGPGTRLTVL.

The CDR3 DNA sequence: TGTGCCAGCAGTTATCAGACCGGGACTAGAGCGGAGACCCAGTACTTC. Its protein product is CASSYQTGTRAETQYF. The rearrangement joins TRBV7-2 to TRBJ2-5, with TRBD2 matching 8 bases. CDR1 and CDR2 from the germline V gene are SGHTA and FQGNSA. Germline trimming cut 6 bases from V and 5 bases from J; bases unmatched to any gene: 14. CDR3 length equals 16 residues.

The chain has TRBV28 and TRBJ1-2, with D perhaps TRBD1 (6 bases). This CDR3 region has 13 residues. V was clipped by 8 bases and J by 3 bases, with 13 bases between them. Germline assignment: CDR1 MDHEN and CDR2 SYDVKM. This chain's CDR3 is CASGQQGDYGYTF. The CDR3 coding sequence is TGTGCCAGCGGTCAACAGGGAGACTATGGCTACACCTTC.